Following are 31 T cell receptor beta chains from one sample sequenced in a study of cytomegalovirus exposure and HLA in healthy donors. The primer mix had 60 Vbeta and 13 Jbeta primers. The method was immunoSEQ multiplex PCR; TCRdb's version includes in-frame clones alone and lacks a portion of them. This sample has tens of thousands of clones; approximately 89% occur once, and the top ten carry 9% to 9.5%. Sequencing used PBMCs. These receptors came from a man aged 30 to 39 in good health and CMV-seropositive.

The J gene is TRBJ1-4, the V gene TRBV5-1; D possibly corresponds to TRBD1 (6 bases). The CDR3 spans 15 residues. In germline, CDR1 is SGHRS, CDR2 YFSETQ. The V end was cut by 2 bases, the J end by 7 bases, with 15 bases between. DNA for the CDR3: TGCGCCAGCAGCTTAACAGGGCAATGGGGTGAAAAACTGTTTTTT. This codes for CASSLTGQWGEKLFF.

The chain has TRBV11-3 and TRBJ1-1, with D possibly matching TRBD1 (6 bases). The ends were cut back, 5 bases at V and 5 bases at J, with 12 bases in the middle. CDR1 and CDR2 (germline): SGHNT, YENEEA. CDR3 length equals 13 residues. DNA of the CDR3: TGTGCCAGCAGCCAGGCAGGGGATACTGAAGCTTTCTTT. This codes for CASSQAGDTEAFF.

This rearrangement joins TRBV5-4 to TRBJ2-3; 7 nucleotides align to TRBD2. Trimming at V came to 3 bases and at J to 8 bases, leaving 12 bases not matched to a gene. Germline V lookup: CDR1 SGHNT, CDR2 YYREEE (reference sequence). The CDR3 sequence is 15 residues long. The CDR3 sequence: CASSSGSSERGTQYF. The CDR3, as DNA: TGTGCCAGCAGCTCAGGGTCGTCTGAGCGGGGTACGCAGTATTTT.

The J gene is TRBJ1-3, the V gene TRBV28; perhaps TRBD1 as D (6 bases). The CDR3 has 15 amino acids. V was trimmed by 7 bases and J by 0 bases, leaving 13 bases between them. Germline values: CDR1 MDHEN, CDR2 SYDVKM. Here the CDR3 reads CASIRGQLSGNTIYF. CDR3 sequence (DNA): TGTGCCAGCATTAGAGGACAGCTCTCTGGAAACACCATATATTTT.

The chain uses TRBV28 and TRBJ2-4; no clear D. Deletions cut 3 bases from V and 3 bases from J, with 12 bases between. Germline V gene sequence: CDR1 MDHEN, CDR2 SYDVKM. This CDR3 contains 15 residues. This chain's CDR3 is CASSFQVQGKNIQYF. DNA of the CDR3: TGTGCCAGCAGTTTCCAGGTCCAAGGCAAAAACATTCAGTACTTC.

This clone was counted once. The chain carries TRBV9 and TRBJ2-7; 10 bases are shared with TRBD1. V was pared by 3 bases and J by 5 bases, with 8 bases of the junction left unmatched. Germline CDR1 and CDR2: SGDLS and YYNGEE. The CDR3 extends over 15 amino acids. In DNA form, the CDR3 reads TGTGCCAGCAGCGCCCGACAGGGGGCGCGGGACGAGCAGTACTTC. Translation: CASSARQGARDEQYF.

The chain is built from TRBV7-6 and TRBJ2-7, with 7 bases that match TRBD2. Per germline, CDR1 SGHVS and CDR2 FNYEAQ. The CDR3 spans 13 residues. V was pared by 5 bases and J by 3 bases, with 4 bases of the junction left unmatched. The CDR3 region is CASSRGEGYEQYF. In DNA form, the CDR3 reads TGTGCCAGCAGCCGAGGGGAGGGCTACGAGCAGTACTTC.

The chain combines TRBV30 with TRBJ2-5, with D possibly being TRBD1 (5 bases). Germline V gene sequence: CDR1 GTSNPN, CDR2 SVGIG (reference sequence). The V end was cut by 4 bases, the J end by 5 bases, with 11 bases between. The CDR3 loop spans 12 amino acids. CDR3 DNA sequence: TGTGCCTGGACAGGGTCGGCGGAGACCCAGTACTTC. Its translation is CAWTGSAETQYF.

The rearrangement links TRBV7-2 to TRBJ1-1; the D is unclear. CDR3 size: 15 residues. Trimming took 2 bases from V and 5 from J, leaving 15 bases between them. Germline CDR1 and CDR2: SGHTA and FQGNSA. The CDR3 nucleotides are TGTGCCAGCAGCTTAATCCCAACTGAGAGGACTGAAGCTTTCTTT. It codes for CASSLIPTERTEAFF.

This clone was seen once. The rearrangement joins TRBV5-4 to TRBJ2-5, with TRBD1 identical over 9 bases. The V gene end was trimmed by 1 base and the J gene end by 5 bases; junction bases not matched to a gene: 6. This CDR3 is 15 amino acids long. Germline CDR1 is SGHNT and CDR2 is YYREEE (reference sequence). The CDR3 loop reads CASSLLGQGDETQYF. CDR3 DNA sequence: TGTGCCAGCAGCTTGCTGGGACAGGGCGACGAGACCCAGTACTTC.

In DNA form, the CDR3 reads TGTGCCAGTAGTAAGGCAGGCAGCGGGCCCGTCTCCTACGAGCAGTACTTC. Translated, it gives CASSKAGSGPVSYEQYF. The rearrangement links TRBV19 to TRBJ2-7; D might be TRBD2 (6 bases). From germline, CDR1 is LNHDA and CDR2 SQIVND (reference sequence). The V end lost 4 bases, the J end lost 0 bases, and 19 bases lay between the germline ends. The CDR3 has 17 residues.

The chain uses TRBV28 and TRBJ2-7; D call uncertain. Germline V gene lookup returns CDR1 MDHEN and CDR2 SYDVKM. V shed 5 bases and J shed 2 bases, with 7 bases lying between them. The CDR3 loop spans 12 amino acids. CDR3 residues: CASSLDTYEQYF. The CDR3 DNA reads TGTGCCAGCAGTCTCGACACCTACGAGCAGTACTTC. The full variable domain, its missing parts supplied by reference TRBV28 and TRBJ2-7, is DVKVTQSSRYLVKRTGEKVFLECVQDMDHENMFWYRQDPGLGLRLIYFSYDVKMKEKGDIPEGYSVSREKKERFSLILESASTNQTSMYLCASSLDTYEQYFGPGTRLTVT.

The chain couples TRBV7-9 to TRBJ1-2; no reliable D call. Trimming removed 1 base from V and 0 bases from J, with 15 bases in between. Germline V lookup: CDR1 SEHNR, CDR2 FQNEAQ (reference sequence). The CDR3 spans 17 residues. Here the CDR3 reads CASSLGHPGVANYGYTF. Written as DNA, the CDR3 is TGTGCCAGCAGCTTAGGTCACCCCGGGGTAGCTAACTATGGCTACACCTTC.

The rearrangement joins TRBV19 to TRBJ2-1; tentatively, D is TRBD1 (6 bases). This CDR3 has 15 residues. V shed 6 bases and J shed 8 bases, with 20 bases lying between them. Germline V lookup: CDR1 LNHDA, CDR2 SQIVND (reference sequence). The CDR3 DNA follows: TGTGCCAGTAGCCCAATCGAGGGGACATCGGATGAGCAGTTCTTC. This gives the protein CASSPIEGTSDEQFF. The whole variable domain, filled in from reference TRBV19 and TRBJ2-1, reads DGGITQSPKYLFRKEGQNVTLSCEQNLNHDAMYWYRQDPGQGLRLIYYSQIVNDFQKGDIAEGYSVSREKKESFPLTVTSAQKNPTAFYLCASSPIEGTSDEQFFGPGTRLTVL.

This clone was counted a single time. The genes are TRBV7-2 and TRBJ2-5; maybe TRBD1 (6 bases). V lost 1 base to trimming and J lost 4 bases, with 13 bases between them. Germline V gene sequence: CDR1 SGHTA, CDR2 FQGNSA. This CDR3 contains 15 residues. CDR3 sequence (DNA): TGTGCCAGCAGCTTAGGCCCAACCAGGGGAGAGACCCAGTACTTC. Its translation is CASSLGPTRGETQYF. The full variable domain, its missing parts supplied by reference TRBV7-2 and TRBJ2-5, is GAGVSQSPSNKVTEKGKDVELRCDPISGHTALYWYRQSLGQGLEFLIYFQGNSAPDKSGLPSDRFSAERTGGSVSTLTIQRTQQEDSAVYLCASSLGPTRGETQYFGPGTRLLVL.

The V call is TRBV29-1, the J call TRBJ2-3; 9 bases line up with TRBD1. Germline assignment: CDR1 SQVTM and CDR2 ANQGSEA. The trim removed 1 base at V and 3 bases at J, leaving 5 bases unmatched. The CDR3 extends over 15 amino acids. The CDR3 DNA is TGCAGCGTTGAAGGGGGACAGGGAGGAACAGATACGCAGTATTTT. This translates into CSVEGGQGGTDTQYF.

CDR3 in amino acids: CASSVPSGSNTGELFF. Here the CDR3 DNA reads TGTGCCAGCAGTGTTCCTAGCGGGAGCAATACCGGGGAGCTGTTTTTT. The chain couples TRBV6-6 to TRBJ2-2, with TRBD2 matching 10 bases. The V segment lost 5 bases and the J segment 5 bases; nucleotides outside the gene matches: 8. This CDR3 is built from 16 residues. Per germline, CDR1 MNHNY and CDR2 SVGAGI (reference sequence).

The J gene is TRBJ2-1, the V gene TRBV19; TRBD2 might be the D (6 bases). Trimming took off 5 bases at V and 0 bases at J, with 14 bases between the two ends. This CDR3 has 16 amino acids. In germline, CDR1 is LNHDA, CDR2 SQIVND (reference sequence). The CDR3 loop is CASSPLSGSSYNEQFF. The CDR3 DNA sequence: TGTGCCAGTAGTCCGCTTAGCGGTAGCTCCTACAATGAGCAGTTCTTC.

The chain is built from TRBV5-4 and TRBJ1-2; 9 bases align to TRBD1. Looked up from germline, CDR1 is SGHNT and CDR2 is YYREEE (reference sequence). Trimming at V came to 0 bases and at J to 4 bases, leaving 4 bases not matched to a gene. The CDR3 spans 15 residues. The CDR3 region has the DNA TGTGCCAGCAGCTTGGTGGGACAGGGTCGCTATGGCTACACCTTC. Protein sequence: CASSLVGQGRYGYTF.

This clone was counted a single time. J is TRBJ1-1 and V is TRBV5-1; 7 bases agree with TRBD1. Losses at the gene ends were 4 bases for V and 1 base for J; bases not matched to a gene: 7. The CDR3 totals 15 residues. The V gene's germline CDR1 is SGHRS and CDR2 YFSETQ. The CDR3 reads CASSPQQGWNTEAFF. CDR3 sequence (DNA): TGCGCCAGCAGCCCCCAACAGGGGTGGAACACTGAAGCTTTCTTT. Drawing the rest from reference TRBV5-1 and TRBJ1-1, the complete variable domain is KAGVTQTPRYLIKTRGQQVTLSCSPISGHRSVSWYQQTPGQGLQFLFEYFSETQRNKGNFPGRFSGRQFSNSRSEMNVSTLELGDSALYLCASSPQQGWNTEAFFGQGTRLTVV.

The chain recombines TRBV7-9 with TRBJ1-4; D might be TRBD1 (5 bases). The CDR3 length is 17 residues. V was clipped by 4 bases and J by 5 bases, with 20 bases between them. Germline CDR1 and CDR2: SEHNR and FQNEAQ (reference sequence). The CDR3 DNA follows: TGTGCCAGCAGCTCCCGCGTGGGGGGGGTTGACAATGAAAAACTGTTTTTT. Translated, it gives CASSSRVGGVDNEKLFF.

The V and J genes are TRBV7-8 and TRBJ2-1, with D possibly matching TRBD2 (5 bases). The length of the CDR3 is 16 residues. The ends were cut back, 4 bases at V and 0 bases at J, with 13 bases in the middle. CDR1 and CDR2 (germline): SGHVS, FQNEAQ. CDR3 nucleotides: TGTGCCAGCAGCTCCTGGACTGCGAGCTCCTACAATGAGCAGTTCTTC. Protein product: CASSSWTASSYNEQFF.

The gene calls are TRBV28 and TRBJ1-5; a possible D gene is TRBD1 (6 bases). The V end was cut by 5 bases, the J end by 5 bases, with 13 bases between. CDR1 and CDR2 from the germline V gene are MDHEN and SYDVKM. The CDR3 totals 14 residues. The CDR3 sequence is CASSVVRGDQPQHF. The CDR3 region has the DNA TGTGCCAGCAGTGTTGTCAGGGGCGATCAGCCCCAGCATTTT.

CDR3 nucleotides: TGTGCCAGCAGTTTTGACAGATTCAAGAGGACCCAGTACTTC. As protein: CASSFDRFKRTQYF. The chain uses TRBV6-5 and TRBJ2-5; a possible D gene is TRBD1 (5 bases). The CDR3 is 14 residues long. Looked up from germline, CDR1 is MNHEY and CDR2 is SVGAGI. V was cut by 4 bases and J by 7 bases, with 16 bases left in between.

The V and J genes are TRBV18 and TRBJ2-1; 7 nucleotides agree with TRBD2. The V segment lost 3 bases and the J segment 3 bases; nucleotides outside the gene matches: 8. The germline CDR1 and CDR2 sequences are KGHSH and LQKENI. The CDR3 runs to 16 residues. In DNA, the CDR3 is TGTGCCAGCTCACCTTTCCGGGAGGCAAACTACAATGAGCAGTTCTTC. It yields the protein CASSPFREANYNEQFF.

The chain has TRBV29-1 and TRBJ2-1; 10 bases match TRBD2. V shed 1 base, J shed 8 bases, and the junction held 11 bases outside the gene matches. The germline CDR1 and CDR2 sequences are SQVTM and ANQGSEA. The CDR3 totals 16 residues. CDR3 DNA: TGCAGCGTTGAAGCTAGCGGGAGCTCGACTCGGCATGAGCAGTTCTTC. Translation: CSVEASGSSTRHEQFF.

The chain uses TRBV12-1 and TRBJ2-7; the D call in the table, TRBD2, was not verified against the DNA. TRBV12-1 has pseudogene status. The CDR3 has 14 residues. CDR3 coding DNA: TGTGCCAGCAGCTTTGCGTTTGTACGGTACGAGCAGTACTTC. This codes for CASSFAFVRYEQYF.

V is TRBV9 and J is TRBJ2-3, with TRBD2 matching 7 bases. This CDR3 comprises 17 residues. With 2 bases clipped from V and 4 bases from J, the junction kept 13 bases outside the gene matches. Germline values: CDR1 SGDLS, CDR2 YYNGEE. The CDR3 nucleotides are TGTGCCAGCAGCGTTTTTTCAGTGGGCGGGAGCTCAGATACGCAGTATTTT. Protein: CASSVFSVGGSSDTQYF.

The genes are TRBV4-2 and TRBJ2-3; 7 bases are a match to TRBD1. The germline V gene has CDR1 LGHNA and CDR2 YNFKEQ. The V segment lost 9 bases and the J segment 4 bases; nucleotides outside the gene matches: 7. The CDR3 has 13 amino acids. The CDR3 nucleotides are TGTGCCAGTGGCCTTCAGGGGGCAGATACGCAGTATTTT. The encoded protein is CASGLQGADTQYF.

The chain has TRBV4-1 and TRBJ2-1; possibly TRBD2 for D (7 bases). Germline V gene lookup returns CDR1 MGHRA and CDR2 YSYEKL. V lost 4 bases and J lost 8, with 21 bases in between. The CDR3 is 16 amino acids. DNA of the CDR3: TGCGCCAGCAGCCCTGGGGGTGGGGGGGCAGTAGATGAGCAGTTCTTC. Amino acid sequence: CASSPGGGGAVDEQFF.

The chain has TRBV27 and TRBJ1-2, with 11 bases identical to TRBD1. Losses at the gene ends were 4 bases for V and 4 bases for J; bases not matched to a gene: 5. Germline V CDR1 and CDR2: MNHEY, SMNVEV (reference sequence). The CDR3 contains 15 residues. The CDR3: CASSYRTGGIYGYTF. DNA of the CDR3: TGTGCCAGCAGTTATAGGACAGGGGGCATCTATGGCTACACCTTC.